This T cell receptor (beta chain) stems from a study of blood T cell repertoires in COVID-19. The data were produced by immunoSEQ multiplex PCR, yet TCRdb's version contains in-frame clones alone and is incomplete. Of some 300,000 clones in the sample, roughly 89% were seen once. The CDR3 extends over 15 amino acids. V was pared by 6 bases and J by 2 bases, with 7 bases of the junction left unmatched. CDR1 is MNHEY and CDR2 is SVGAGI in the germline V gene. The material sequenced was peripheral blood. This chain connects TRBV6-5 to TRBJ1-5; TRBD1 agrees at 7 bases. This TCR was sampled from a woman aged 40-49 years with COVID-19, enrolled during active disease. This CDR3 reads CASSRDSPRNQPQHF. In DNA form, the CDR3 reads TGTGCCAGCAGCCGGGACAGTCCTCGCAATCAGCCCCAGCATTTT.